This TCR beta chain came from a study of cytomegalovirus exposure and HLA in healthy donors. Germline V CDR1 and CDR2: MNHNS, SASEGT. The CDR3 is 16 residues long. Trimming shortened V by 0 bases and J by 3 bases, and 12 bases separated the two germline ends. This clone has more than one count but fewer than ten. Its antigen is not known. Findings and caveats of the study: Association of fewer than 20,000 TCR beta sequences with HLA alleles was found at 0.05 false discovery rate in a later analysis. When analyzed later, a missense DCLRE1C variant was found to be linked to TCR beta V- and J-gene trimming.

Vbeta (60) and Jbeta (13) primers were used in the PCR. TCRdb keeps only in-frame clones here, not all; method: immunoSEQ multiplex PCR. The sample contains around 98,000 clones, around 80% of which appear only once. The V gene is TRBV6-1, the J gene TRBJ1-5; D ambiguous. This TCR derives from a man aged 35 to 55 in good health and CMV-seronegative. The sequenced sample consisted of PBMCs. The CDR3 sequence: CASSEAQEVFNQPQHF. DNA for the CDR3: TGTGCCAGCAGTGAAGCGCAGGAAGTTTTCAATCAGCCCCAGCATTTT.